A single T cell receptor beta chain is shown here with its context. What it binds is unknown. This specimen comes from a study of Ad26.COV2.S vaccination and SARS-CoV-2 variants. Produced via immunoSEQ multiplex PCR; TCRdb's table is partial and in-frame only. The sample includes roughly 500,000 clones, approximately 92% of them seen just once. Treatment noted: over 15 received Ad26.COV2.S at low or high dose, single or two shots; 5 received placebo; per-sample allocation not given. Day 63 following the first vaccine or placebo injection was when the samples were taken. Ad26.COV2.S expressed prefusion-stabilized spike from the original Wuhan strain. The CDR3 is 14 residues long. Trimming took 0 bases from V and 4 from J, leaving 9 bases between them. From germline, CDR1 is SGDLS and CDR2 YYNGEE. Findings of the study overall: The authors reported substantial breadth in spike-specific CD8+ and CD4+ T cell responses after vaccination.

This rearrangement joins TRBV9 to TRBJ2-3; no definite D call. This receptor was identified in a person between 18 and 65 years old who received the Ad26.COV2.S COVID-19 vaccine or a placebo. Sequenced material: peripheral blood, taken in a trial of Ad26.COV2.S vaccine versus placebo. CDR3: CASSVGGAPDTQYF. The CDR3 DNA reads TGTGCCAGCAGCGTAGGGGGTGCCCCAGATACGCAGTATTTT.